This T cell receptor (beta chain) was captured in a study of regulatory T cells in long-lasting Graves disease (dated by TCRdb to the early 2020s). About the investigation overall: Persistent Graves' disease was defined as antithyroid drug treatment for over 5 years with persistently positive TSH receptor autoantibodies. Patients with persistent Graves' disease were compared with patients with newly diagnosed Graves' disease using TCR sequencing and RNA sequencing of peripheral blood. The study took place in China and was registered as a clinical trial. TCR sequencing covered 13 persistent and 20 or so newly diagnosed Graves' disease patients, 33 samples in total. In the clinical cohort, patients with persistent Graves' disease had used antithyroid drugs for an average of roughly 10 years.

This clonotype was counted a few times. It lacks a known antigen. No qualities accompany the bases; no much larger clone lies one base away. The study at large found these results: Lower TCR Shannon entropy and fewer highly expanded clones were observed in persistent Graves' disease patients than in newly diagnosed patients, which suggested clonal expansion. Because the primary lesion, thyroid tissue, could not be accessed, the study looked at peripheral blood alone. Sequencing and analysis were limited to the TCR beta chain. A larger number of public clonotypes was shared among persistent patients (approximately 3,000) than among newly diagnosed patients (around 870). The small sample size was acknowledged by the authors as a limitation that may reduce accuracy. Preferential use of TRBV28, TRBJ1-2 and TRBJ2-5 was observed in persistent disease, whereas TRBV20-1 and TRBJ2-1 were favored in newly diagnosed disease.

This specimen's time point label, per the study, means: persistent/refractory GD, antithyroid drugs over 5 years with positive TRAb. For both TCR sequencing and RNA sequencing, RNA was extracted from PBMCs using TRIzol. The diagnosis of Graves' disease followed American Thyroid Association guidelines. Recruitment of patients was carried out at an endocrinology department in Xi'an, China. Each patient gave about 10 milliliters of peripheral blood, collected in an EDTA anticoagulant tube. Ficoll Paque Plus density gradient separation was used to isolate PBMCs, and no further T cell sorting was done. RNA quality was checked with an Agilent 2100 Bioanalyzer and agarose gel, and concentration with a NanoDrop 2000. From the germline V gene, CDR1 is SGHVS and CDR2 is FNYEAQ. Trimming takes 4 bases off V and 0 bases off J; junction bases not matched to a gene: 6. Reading from cysteine to phenylalanine, the CDR3 counts 15 amino acids. Kept here is only the CDR3 DNA, which spans 45 bases and is read in frame from base 1.

The library was built by means of multiplex PCR. TCRdb shows the sequencer as Illumina HiSeq 4000. CDR3 regions were amplified by Arm-PCR with iRepertoire HTBI primers to construct TCR beta libraries. Before sequencing, the PCR products underwent gel purification. The original pipeline was this. Across samples, fewer than 70 TRBV and roughly 13 TRBJ segments were identified and used for gene usage analysis of CDR3 amino acid clonotypes. COPE and FqMerger were used to merge the filtered high-quality paired reads into contigs. BLAST was used to align contigs to the IMGT TRBV, TRBD and TRBJ reference genes, and CDR3 was defined following IMGT. Highly expanded clones were defined as clonotypes with a frequency above 0.1%. Shannon entropy was used to measure repertoire diversity, and the Gini coefficient was used to measure V-J evenness. A clonotype was considered public if more than one individual shared it. In TCRdb, the public reads were trimmed at Q25 with fastp and aligned with MiXCR, with productive beta chains retained. Records with the same CDR3 protein are collapsed into one entry carrying the most frequent genes and DNA. TCRdb's processing, not the study's, gives the V and J calls here. In this sample the table shows some 420,000 distinct CDR3 sequences, about 20% of which occur a single time. Approximately 14% of the sample comes from the top ten.

The TCR was taken from a female donor with Graves disease. This chain is built from TRBV7-6 and TRBJ2-7, and TRBD1 matches 7 of the central bases. Sequencing was performed on peripheral blood mononuclear cells (PBMCs), taken when the disease was refractory, from a patient treated with antithyroid drugs. The CDR3 corresponds to CASSSRTGSSYEQYF. The DNA sequence is TGTGCCAGCAGCTCTAGGACAGGTAGCTCCTACGAGCAGTACTTC.